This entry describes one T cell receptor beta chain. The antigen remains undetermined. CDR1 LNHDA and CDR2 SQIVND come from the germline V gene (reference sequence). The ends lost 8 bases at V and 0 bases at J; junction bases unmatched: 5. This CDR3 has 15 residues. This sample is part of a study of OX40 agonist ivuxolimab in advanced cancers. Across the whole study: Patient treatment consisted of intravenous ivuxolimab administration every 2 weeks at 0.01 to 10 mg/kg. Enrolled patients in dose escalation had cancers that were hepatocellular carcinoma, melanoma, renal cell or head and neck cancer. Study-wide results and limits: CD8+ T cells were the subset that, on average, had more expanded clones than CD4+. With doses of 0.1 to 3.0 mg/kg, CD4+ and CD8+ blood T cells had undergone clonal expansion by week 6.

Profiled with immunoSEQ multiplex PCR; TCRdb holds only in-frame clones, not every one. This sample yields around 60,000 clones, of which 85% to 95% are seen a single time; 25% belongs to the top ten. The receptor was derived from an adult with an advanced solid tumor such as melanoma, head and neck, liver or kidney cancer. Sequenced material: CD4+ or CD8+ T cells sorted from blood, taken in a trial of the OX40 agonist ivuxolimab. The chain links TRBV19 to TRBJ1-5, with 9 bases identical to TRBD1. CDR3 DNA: TGTGCCAGTTGGGACAGGGAATATAGCAATCAGCCCCAGCATTTT. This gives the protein CASWDREYSNQPQHF.